This TCR beta chain derives from a study of cytomegalovirus exposure and HLA in healthy donors. The PCR employed 60 Vbeta primers together with 13 Jbeta primers. Repertoires were generated with immunoSEQ multiplex PCR, while TCRdb's copy carries only in-frame clones and drops some. The table shows 160,000 or so clones, with 75% to 90% occurring only once. Trimming removed 3 bases at V and 0 bases at J, with 5 bases between. The germline V gene has CDR1 ENHRY and CDR2 SYGVKD. The CDR3 loop spans 13 amino acids. Sequenced sample: PBMCs. The source of this sequence is a woman aged 18-29 years in good health and CMV-seronegative. The chain couples TRBV10-3 to TRBJ1-1; no clear D gene. CDR3 sequence: CAISDTMNTEAFF. The CDR3 coding sequence is TGTGCCATCAGTGACACTATGAACACTGAAGCTTTCTTT.